Listed below are T cell receptor beta chains from one sample, sequenced in a study of a mutant IDH1 vaccine in newly diagnosed glioma. Profiled with immunoSEQ multiplex PCR; TCRdb holds only in-frame clones, not every one. This sample carries around 45,000 clones, more than 75% of them seen once, and the ten largest clones take around 5.7%. These receptors lack a known antigen. The sample in question was PBMCs, obtained from a glioma patient whose treatment included an IDH1 peptide vaccine. Every receptor here comes from a woman aged 40 to 55 with glioma. Each CDR3 is given with its conserved first and last residue. The order of the fields is D gene, clone size, J gene, V gene, CDR3 protein, CDR3 DNA. D genes are given only for firm matches. Rows may omit the clone size; those that give it use once, few, many or a size class.

>TRBD2|NA|TRBJ2-3|TRBV2
CASIPPGGVQYF
TGTGCCAGCATCCCGCCCGGGGGGGTGCAGTATTTT
>TRBD2|NA|TRBJ2-5|TRBV7-2
CASSSHRPRTSGKETQYF
TGTGCCAGCAGCTCCCACCGGCCCCGGACTAGCGGTAAAGAGACCCAGTACTTC
>NA|NA|TRBJ1-4|TRBV6-6
CASSYTGSGNEKLFF
TGTGCCAGCAGTTATACAGGGTCGGGTAATGAAAAACTGTTTTTT
>TRBD1|NA|TRBJ2-4|TRBV5-4
CASSLIPTGAKNIQYF
TGTGCCAGCAGCTTAATTCCGACAGGGGCCAAAAACATTCAGTACTTC
>NA|NA|TRBJ1-1|TRBV19
CASMGRGTPRKPNTEAFF
TGTGCCAGTATGGGAAGGGGGACACCTAGGAAACCTAACACTGAAGCTTTCTTT
>NA|once|TRBJ1-2|TRBV7-2
CASSLGRRSQLGGYTF
TGTGCCAGCAGCTTAGGGAGACGGTCTCAATTGGGCGGCTACACCTTC
>TRBD2|NA|TRBJ2-5|TRBV5-5
CASSYGTSGSAGETQYF
TGTGCCAGCAGCTACGGGACTAGCGGGAGTGCTGGGGAGACCCAGTACTTC
>TRBD1|NA|TRBJ2-5|TRBV6-5
CASTKRTGAGETQYF
TGTGCCAGCACCAAACGGACAGGGGCCGGAGAGACCCAGTACTTC
>NA|NA|TRBJ2-6|TRBV30
CAWAQGGGANVLTF
TGTGCCTGGGCCCAGGGAGGTGGGGCCAACGTCCTGACTTTC
>NA|NA|TRBJ2-1|TRBV5-1
CASSPGGGTEQFF
TGCGCCAGCAGCCCTGGGGGCGGGACTGAGCAGTTCTTC
>NA|NA|TRBJ1-2|TRBV5-1
CASSSDGNYGYTF
TGCGCCAGCAGCTCCGACGGTAACTATGGCTACACCTTC
>TRBD1|NA|TRBJ1-2|TRBV2
CASSVTRQGNYGYTF
TGTGCCAGCAGCGTAACAAGACAGGGCAACTATGGCTACACCTTC
>NA|once|TRBJ1-5|TRBV18
CASSPSVAAQGNQPQHF
TGTGCCAGCTCACCATCAGTGGCAGCCCAGGGCAATCAGCCCCAGCATTTT